The 20 T cell receptor beta chains in this list originate from one sample, sequenced in a study of T cells generated in artificial thymic organoids. TCRalpha and TCRbeta libraries were amplified separately by semi-nested PCR with TRAC or TRBC reverse primers. TCRdb itself ran the 5' RACE reads through MiXCR, one entry per CDR3 protein. The sample consists of fewer than 9,000 distinct CDR3 sequences, around 16% of them appearing once. What was sequenced was naive CD8+ T cells from the thymus. Subset in this sample: CD3+TCRalphabeta+CD8SP T cells; for blood, CD45RO-CCR7+ naive CD8+ T cells. These receptors were collected from a human donor who gave cord blood stem cells for thymic organoid culture, a cardiac surgery patient who gave postnatal thymus, or a blood donor (not recorded which).

Judged by abundance, this clonotype is medium-sized. J is TRBJ2-5 and V is TRBV11-2; D remains unclear. Germline V lookup: CDR1 SGHAT, CDR2 FQNNGV. The CDR3 runs 12 residues. The V and J ends lost 3 bases and 3 bases respectively, with 5 bases between them. CDR3 nucleotides: TGTGCCAGCAGCTTGGGCAAAGAGACCCAGTACTTC. This encodes CASSLGKETQYF.

By frequency in the sample, this clonotype is medium-sized. The CDR3 reads CASSTGASNQPQHF. CDR3 in DNA: TGTGCCAGCAGCACAGGGGCGAGCAATCAGCCCCAGCATTTT. The chain joins TRBV27 to TRBJ1-5, with 7 bases that match TRBD1. Per germline, CDR1 MNHEY and CDR2 SMNVEV (reference sequence). CDR3 length: 14 amino acids. J was trimmed by 1 base and V by 6 bases; bases with no gene match: 3.

This clonotype was recorded a few times. A much bigger clone sits one base away, suggesting this may be a read error. The chain couples TRBV2 to TRBJ1-3, with unresolved D. Per the germline V gene, CDR1 is SNHLY and CDR2 is FYNNEI. This CDR3 spans 14 amino acids. CDR3 nucleotide sequence: TGTGCCAGCAATCTGAAGAGCTCTGGAAGCACCATATATTTT. Its translation is CASNLKSSGSTIYF.

As regards this clonotype: A read error may produce the germline difference seen at one junction end. The chain has TRBV12-3 or TRBV12-4 and TRBJ2-3; TRBD1 might be the D (6 bases). This CDR3 has 16 residues. The CDR3 here is CASSLGGQPSTDAQYF. As DNA, the CDR3 is TGTGCCAGCAGTTTAGGGGGACAACCCAGCACAGATGCGCAGTATTTT.

This clonotype is medium-sized within its sample. V is TRBV4-3 and J is TRBJ1-2, with D hard to call. CDR3 length equals 18 residues. Germline V gene lookup returns CDR1 LGHNA and CDR2 YSLEER. V was clipped by 0 bases and J by 0 bases, with 17 bases between them. The CDR3 DNA is TGCGCCAGCAGCCAAGATTTAGCCGCGCGACCCTCTAACTATGGCTACACCTTC. This encodes CASSQDLAARPSNYGYTF.

This clonotype is classed as medium-sized. The chain employs TRBV9 and TRBJ1-1; TRBD1 agrees at 8 bases. Germline CDR1 is SGDLS and CDR2 is YYNGEE. The length of the CDR3 is 18 residues. V was pared by 0 bases and J by 3 bases, with 13 bases of the junction left unmatched. The CDR3 loop is CASSVVSPGTGRHTEAFF. Written as DNA, the CDR3 is TGTGCCAGCAGCGTAGTCAGTCCAGGGACAGGCCGGCACACTGAAGCTTTCTTT.

Here the CDR3 reads CASGSGEQFF. The CDR3 DNA reads TGTGCCAGCGGCTCCGGTGAGCAGTTCTTC. The chain joins TRBV12-3 or TRBV12-4 to TRBJ2-1; no clear D gene. With 8 bases removed from V and 9 bases from J, the gap between germline ends came to 8 bases. CDR3 length: 10 residues.

This clonotype was seen at least ten times. This sequence joins TRBV20-1 and TRBJ2-2, with a possible D match to TRBD2 (5 bases). Trimming left V 1 base short and J 7 bases short, with 7 bases between. The CDR3 is 12 amino acids. Germline V gene data show CDR1 as DFQATT and CDR2 as SNEGSKA (reference sequence). CDR3 bases: TGCAGTGCTAGAGGGACTGGCGGGGAGCTGTTTTTT. This encodes CSARGTGGELFF.

The rearrangement joins TRBV29-1 to TRBJ2-4, with unresolved D. The CDR3 length is 14 residues. With 7 bases removed from V and 2 bases from J, the gap between germline ends came to 15 bases. Germline lookup yields CDR1 SQVTM and CDR2 ANQGSEA. CDR3 sequence (DNA): TGCAGCGCCCTAGACCCTAATTCCAAAAACATTCAGTACTTC. Its translation is CSALDPNSKNIQYF. The whole variable domain, remainder taken from reference TRBV29-1 and TRBJ2-4, is SAVISQKPSRDICQRGTSLTIQCQVDSQVTMMFWYRQQPGQSLTLIATANQGSEATYESGFVIDKFPISRPNLTFSTLTVSNMSPEDSSIYLCSALDPNSKNIQYFGAGTRLSVL.

V and J are TRBV4-1 and TRBJ2-3, with D perhaps TRBD2 (5 bases). This CDR3 spans 16 amino acids. Trimming removed 4 bases from V and 2 bases from J, with 16 bases in between. Germline V CDR1 and CDR2: MGHRA, YSYEKL. The chain's CDR3 is CASSPQLRRLTDTQYF. The CDR3 DNA sequence: TGCGCCAGCAGCCCCCAGCTCAGGAGGCTCACAGATACGCAGTATTTT.

Comment on this clonotype: One end of the junction is discordant with germline, which a read error may explain. CDR3 in amino acids: CASSAYTAPQETQCF. CDR3 nucleotide sequence: TGTGCCAGCAGCGCCTACACAGCCCCGCAAGAGACCCAGTGCTTC. V gene TRBV11-2 combines with J gene TRBJ2-5; no reliable D call. Germline V gene data show CDR1 as SGHAT and CDR2 as FQNNGV. CDR3 length: 15 residues.

In its sample, this clonotype ranks as medium-sized (0.01 to 0.1%). The chain uses TRBV2 and TRBJ1-5, with D possibly matching TRBD1 (5 bases). The CDR3 totals 15 residues. CDR1 is SNHLY, CDR2 FYNNEI, per germline. V was trimmed by 4 bases and J by 0 bases, leaving 10 bases between them. The CDR3, as DNA: TGTGCCAGCAGTGCCTCGGGGGATAGCAATCAGCCCCAGCATTTT. Residues: CASSASGDSNQPQHF.

V usage is TRBV20-1 and J usage is TRBJ1-2; TRBD1 is a possible D gene (5 bases). Between the trimmed V and J ends, which lost 2 bases and 6 bases, there was a span of 22 bases. The germline CDR1 and CDR2 sequences are DFQATT and SNEGSKA (reference sequence). The CDR3 runs 16 residues. The CDR3 reads CSARFYSGGPYDGYTF. The DNA for the CDR3 is TGCAGTGCTAGATTCTATAGCGGGGGTCCCTACGATGGCTACACCTTC.

Judged by abundance, this clonotype is medium-sized. The chain recombines TRBV6-5 with TRBJ1-2; the match to TRBD1 covers 7 bases. With 0 bases clipped from V and 5 bases from J, the junction kept 6 bases outside the gene matches. Germline-derived CDR1 and CDR2 are MNHEY and SVGAGI. The CDR3 runs to 15 residues. The CDR3 loop is CASSYSQGVGYGYTF. The CDR3 region has the DNA TGTGCCAGCAGTTACTCCCAGGGGGTGGGATATGGCTACACCTTC.

V usage is TRBV28 and J usage is TRBJ2-3, with D possibly being TRBD1 or TRBD2 (6 bases each). The V and J ends lost 6 bases and 2 bases respectively, with 24 bases between them. CDR1 and CDR2 (germline): MDHEN, SYDVKM. CDR3 size: 18 residues. CDR3 bases: TGTGCCAGCAGATACCCGGGGGCAGGGTATACGAACACAGATACGCAGTATTTT. This encodes CASRYPGAGYTNTDTQYF. The full variable domain, its missing parts supplied by reference TRBV28 and TRBJ2-3, is DVKVTQSSRYLVKRTGEKVFLECVQDMDHENMFWYRQDPGLGLRLIYFSYDVKMKEKGDIPEGYSVSREKKERFSLILESASTNQTSMYLCASRYPGAGYTNTDTQYFGPGTRLTVL.

On this clonotype itself: A much bigger clone sits one base away, suggesting this may be a read error. The chain couples TRBV7-3 to TRBJ2-1, with D uncertain. Germline V gene data show CDR1 as SGHTA and CDR2 as FQGTGA. This CDR3 has 18 amino acids. CDR3 nucleotide sequence: TGTGCCAGCAGCTTAACGGGCGGTGGGGTCAGCTCCTACAATGAGCTGTTCTTC. The encoded protein is CASSLTGGGVSSYNELFF. The complete variable domain, with remaining parts taken from reference TRBV7-3 and TRBJ2-1, reads GAGVSQTPSNKVTEKGKYVELRCDPISGHTALYWYRQSLGQGPEFLIYFQGTGAADDSGLPNDRFFAVRPEGSVSTLKIQRTERGDSAVYLCASSLTGGGVSSYNELFFGPGTRLTVL.

For this clonotype: A much larger clone differs by one base, so this may be a read error. The chain couples TRBV7-9 to TRBJ2-3; D perhaps matches TRBD1 (7 bases). Looked up from germline, CDR1 is SEHNR and CDR2 is FQNEAQ (reference sequence). This CDR3 region has 16 residues. CDR3 sequence (DNA): TGTGTCAGCAGGGGGGACCGGGACAGCAGCACAGATACGCAGTATTTT. Its protein is CVSRGDRDSSTDTQYF. The entire variable domain, with the rest obtained from reference TRBV7-9 and TRBJ2-3, is as follows: DTGVSQNPRHKITKRGQNVTFRCDPISEHNRLYWYRQTLGQGPEFLTYFQNEAQLEKSRLLSDRFSAERPKGSFSTLEIQRTEQGDSAMYLCVSRGDRDSSTDTQYFGPGTRLTVL.

By sample share, this clonotype is medium-sized (0.01 to 0.1%). This chain connects TRBV7-9 to TRBJ1-1; D remains unclear. The CDR3 runs to 14 residues. With 3 bases removed from V and 0 bases from J, the gap between germline ends came to 8 bases. Germline V gene data show CDR1 as SEHNR and CDR2 as FQNEAQ (reference sequence). The DNA of the CDR3 is TGTGCCAGCAGCTTCCCGAAATTGAACACTGAAGCTTTCTTT. Amino acid sequence: CASSFPKLNTEAFF.

This chain joins TRBV7-9 and TRBJ2-7; 7 nucleotides align to TRBD1. The trim removed 4 bases at V and 3 bases at J, leaving 15 bases unmatched. The germline V gene encodes CDR1 SEHNR and CDR2 FQNEAQ (reference sequence). The CDR3 contains 17 residues. The CDR3 region has the DNA TGTGCCAGCAGCTCTGATCAGGGCAGGGGGTCGCTCTACGAGCAGTACTTC. Translated: CASSSDQGRGSLYEQYF.

This clonotype was found a few times. At one boundary the junction diverges from the germline segment, which might be a read error. The CDR3 nucleotides read TGTGCCGGCAGTTACCGACAGCACACTGAAGCTTTCTTT. This codes for CAGSYRQHTEAFF. V usage is TRBV12-3 or TRBV12-4 and J usage is TRBJ1-1, with D tentatively TRBD1 (5 bases). The CDR3 covers 13 residues.